This T cell receptor beta chain appears in the sequencing data of a study of OX40 agonist ivuxolimab in advanced cancers. For the study at large: All patients had ivuxolimab intravenously every 2 weeks at 0.01 to 10 mg/kg. One patient with hepatocellular carcinoma and two with cutaneous melanoma, three in all, had partial responses.

Assay used: immunoSEQ multiplex PCR; TCRdb lists only in-frame clones, some missing. Altogether more than 10,000 clones are present, 79% being singletons, with the ten largest covering about 43%. The V gene end was trimmed by 4 bases and the J gene end by 5 bases; junction bases not matched to a gene: 3. The CDR3 covers 14 residues. CDR1 is LGHNA, CDR2 YNFKEQ, per germline. The chain uses TRBV4-2 and TRBJ2-1; 9 nucleotides align to TRBD1. The source material was CD4+ or CD8+ T cells sorted from blood, sampled in a trial of the OX40 agonist ivuxolimab. This receptor was identified in an adult with an advanced solid tumor such as melanoma, head and neck, liver or kidney cancer. The chain's CDR3 is CASSPQGANNEQFF. DNA of the CDR3: TGTGCCAGCAGCCCACAGGGGGCGAACAATGAGCAGTTCTTC.